This T cell receptor beta chain was identified during a study of shared clonotypes between healthy human individuals. The protocol was immunoSEQ multiplex PCR, while the TCRdb copy is restricted to in-frame clones and leaves out a portion. Among about 800,000 clones, just over 95% were seen once, and the ten largest hold about 0.25%. This clone was observed a single time. As yet, its antigen is unknown. The CDR3 consists of 14 residues. Trimming left V 7 bases short and J 0 bases short, with 12 bases between. The germline V gene encodes CDR1 ENHRY and CDR2 SYGVKD. Naive CD8 cells were CD45RO-negative, positively selected for CCR7, excluding terminally differentiated effector memory CD45RA+ cells. Study conclusions and caveats: The naive CD4 repertoires of several donors were compared, and approximately 5% of clonotypes were shared. Read depth was anticipated to influence clonotype sharing among donors.

This rearrangement joins TRBV10-3 to TRBJ1-2, with D tentatively TRBD1 (6 bases). The origin of this receptor is a man younger than 40 in good health. Sequenced sample: naive CD8+ T cells sorted from blood. This chain's CDR3 is CAINRDTTNYGYTF. The CDR3 bases are TGTGCCATCAACCGGGACACCACTAACTATGGCTACACCTTC.